A single sample is the source of the 28 T cell receptor beta chains below, sequenced in a study of T-cell memory formation after mild COVID-19. From the 5' RACE reads, TCRdb called clonotypes with MiXCR, one entry per CDR3 protein. The table records 450,000 to 650,000 distinct CDR3 sequences, about 20% of them present only once. Sequences were obtained from PBMCs or a T cell subset sorted from them (not recorded which). All receptors come from an adult woman who had mild COVID-19 (a few samples of this study predate the infection). Cell type and time point are not known.

This chain connects TRBV5-5 to TRBJ1-1, with 7 bases fitting TRBD1. The CDR3 runs to 14 residues. The J segment lost 9 bases and the V segment lost 4 bases, leaving 12 bases of the junction unmatched. CDR1 and CDR2 from the germline V gene are SGHKS and YYEKEE (reference sequence). The CDR3 DNA reads as TGTGCCAGCAGCCCCCGGAGGGACAGCGACAAAGCTTTCTTT. This sequence encodes CASSPRRDSDKAFF.

There are a few counts of this clonotype. This chain uses TRBV6-5 with TRBJ1-3; D is ambiguous. The CDR3 runs 13 residues. Germline values: CDR1 MNHEY, CDR2 SVGAGI. V lost 6 bases and J 0 bases, leaving 6 bases between the germline ends. The DNA for the CDR3 is TGTGCCAGCAGGGCGAGCTCTGGAAACACCATATATTTT. This gives the protein CASRASSGNTIYF.

The chain employs TRBV4-1 and TRBJ2-3, with 10 nucleotides matching TRBD2. V dropped 4 bases and J dropped 4; count of bases not matched to a gene: 5. Germline assignment: CDR1 MGHRA and CDR2 YSYEKL. The length of the CDR3 is 15 residues. In DNA form, the CDR3 reads TGCGCCAGCAGCCGCACTAGCGGGGCCCCAGATACGCAGTATTTT. Amino acids: CASSRTSGAPDTQYF.

In its sample, this clonotype was seen a few times. The chain carries TRBV7-2 and TRBJ2-1; 13 bases match TRBD2. The CDR3 runs 16 residues. Germline assignment: CDR1 SGHTA and CDR2 FQGNSA. Unmatched junction bases numbered 10, after V lost 4 bases and J lost 10 bases. CDR3 bases: TGTGCCAGCAGCTCCCCAGGACTAGCGGGAGCCGGGGAGCAGTTCTTC. Amino acid sequence: CASSSPGLAGAGEQFF.

The CDR3 nucleotides read TGTGCCTGGCTGACGTTCCGGGACAGGGGGAAATACGAGCAGTACTTC. This sequence encodes CAWLTFRDRGKYEQYF. The chain recombines TRBV30 with TRBJ2-7; TRBD1 agrees at 11 bases. The CDR3 spans 16 residues. After removal of 5 bases from V and 4 bases from J, the junction contained 13 bases not matched to a gene. Per germline, CDR1 GTSNPN and CDR2 SVGIG (reference sequence).

The sample holds a few counts of this clonotype. The chain has TRBV2 and TRBJ1-1, with 9 bases lining up with TRBD1. Trimming removed 10 bases from V and 4 bases from J; junction bases left unmatched: 10. This CDR3 is built from 14 residues. Germline V gives CDR1 SNHLY, CDR2 FYNNEI. The DNA for the CDR3 is TGTGCCAAGTCCCGGGACAGGGACGCCACTGAAGCTTTCTTT. Amino acids: CAKSRDRDATEAFF.

This clonotype was observed a handful of times. The chain employs TRBV2 and TRBJ2-1; the D is unclear. Germline assignment: CDR1 SNHLY and CDR2 FYNNEI. The ends were cut back, 4 bases at V and 7 bases at J, with 17 bases in the middle. The CDR3 consists of 15 residues. CDR3 amino acids: CASSGADYFRNEQFF. Here the CDR3 DNA reads TGTGCCAGCAGTGGGGCCGATTACTTTAGAAATGAGCAGTTCTTC.

The rearrangement joins TRBV7-3 to TRBJ2-3; 11 bases are a match to TRBD2. Germline loops: CDR1 SGHTA, CDR2 FQGTGA. CDR3 length equals 18 residues. J was trimmed by 1 base and V by 0 bases; bases with no gene match: 6. CDR3 region: CASSLTGTSGSRTDTQYF. The CDR3 region has the DNA TGTGCCAGCAGCTTAACCGGGACTAGCGGAAGTCGCACAGATACGCAGTATTTT.

This clonotype was detected ten times or more. This chain links TRBV7-3 with TRBJ2-7; 12 bases are shared with TRBD1. This CDR3 has 15 amino acids. Looked up from germline, CDR1 is SGHTA and CDR2 is FQGTGA. With 4 bases clipped from V and 3 bases from J, the junction kept 4 bases outside the gene matches. CDR3 residues: CASSSWDRGHYEQYF. CDR3 coding DNA: TGTGCCAGCAGCTCCTGGGACAGGGGGCACTACGAGCAGTACTTC.

This clonotype was counted between two and nine times. The J gene is TRBJ2-1, the V gene TRBV7-2; D is perhaps TRBD2 (6 bases). The CDR3 is 15 amino acids. CDR1 is SGHTA, CDR2 FQGNSA, per germline. V was clipped by 1 base and J by 8 bases, with 15 bases between them. CDR3 protein: CASSLDERWGDEQFF. In nucleotides, the CDR3 is TGTGCCAGCAGCTTAGATGAGCGCTGGGGGGATGAGCAGTTCTTC. The whole variable domain, filled in from reference TRBV7-2 and TRBJ2-1, reads GAGVSQSPSNKVTEKGKDVELRCDPISGHTALYWYRQSLGQGLEFLIYFQGNSAPDKSGLPSDRFSAERTGGSVSTLTIQRTQQEDSAVYLCASSLDERWGDEQFFGPGTRLTVL.

This clonotype has only a few counts. The rearrangement links TRBV12-3 or TRBV12-4 to TRBJ2-5; 7 bases match TRBD2. This CDR3 has 16 amino acids. With V trimmed by 6 bases and J by 1 base, 11 bases remained unmatched. As DNA, the CDR3 is TGTGCCAGCAGCACCCGGGCGCTAGCGGTCCAAGAGACCCAGTACTTC. Translating it yields CASSTRALAVQETQYF.

The V and J genes are TRBV7-2 and TRBJ2-1; 7 bases are shared with TRBD2. J lost 2 bases, V lost 0 bases, and 10 bases had no gene match. CDR3 size: 18 residues. CDR1 is SGHTA and CDR2 is FQGNSA in the germline V gene. CDR3 sequence reads: CASSLALTSIAAYNEQFF. CDR3 nucleotides: TGTGCCAGCAGCTTAGCGCTGACTAGCATAGCAGCCTACAATGAGCAGTTCTTC.

This chain joins TRBV16 and TRBJ1-1; perhaps TRBD1 as D (5 bases). The CDR3 extends over 13 amino acids. Germline CDR1 and CDR2: KGHSY and FQNENV. Trimming stripped 2 bases from V and 7 bases from J, with 11 bases between. The CDR3 protein is CASSQGGQGEAFF. In nucleotides, the CDR3 is TGTGCCAGCAGCCAAGGAGGCCAGGGTGAAGCTTTCTTT. Complete variable domain (other parts from reference TRBV16 and TRBJ1-1): GEEVAQTPKHLVRGEGQKAKLYCAPIKGHSYVFWYQQVLKNEFKFLISFQNENVFDETGMPKERFSAKCLPNSPCSLEIQATKLEDSAVYFCASSQGGQGEAFFGQGTRLTVV.

This clonotype was counted between two and nine times. V usage is TRBV18 and J usage is TRBJ1-1, with D uncertain. The CDR3 covers 16 residues. The V gene lost 3 bases and the J gene lost 0 bases, with 14 bases spanning the gap. CDR1 is KGHSH and CDR2 is LQKENI in the germline V gene. DNA of the CDR3: TGTGCCAGCTCACCCTCCGGTACAAGCATGAACACTGAAGCTTTCTTT. It specifies CASSPSGTSMNTEAFF.

A note on this clonotype: One end of the junction is discordant with germline, which a read error may explain. V and J are TRBV4-3 and TRBJ2-5; 14 bases are a match to TRBD2. Germline assignment: CDR1 LGHNA and CDR2 YSLEER. This CDR3 comprises 16 residues. CDR3 nucleotides: TGCGCCAGCAGCGAAGATGGGACTAGCGGGAGAGAGACCCAGTACTTC. As protein: CASSEDGTSGRETQYF.

A few counts support this clonotype. CDR3 residues: CASSPRLAGVNTGELFF. The CDR3 DNA reads TGTGCCAGCAGCCCCCGTCTAGCGGGGGTCAACACCGGGGAGCTGTTTTTT. The J gene is TRBJ2-2, the V gene TRBV14; TRBD2 matches at 10 bases. The length of the CDR3 is 17 residues. The germline V gene encodes CDR1 SGHDN and CDR2 FVKESK. J was trimmed by 2 bases and V by 4 bases; bases with no gene match: 7.

A few counts support this clonotype. The chain recombines TRBV7-9 with TRBJ2-7; D is possibly TRBD1 (5 bases). Trimming removed 8 bases at V and 0 bases at J, with 8 bases between. Germline CDR1 SEHNR, CDR2 FQNEAQ (reference sequence). The CDR3 extends over 12 amino acids. The CDR3: CASSGFSYEQYF. CDR3 in DNA: TGTGCCAGCTCAGGGTTCTCCTACGAGCAGTACTTC.

This clonotype was observed a few times. CDR3 residues: CASSPIALAGSNEQYF. CDR3 sequence (DNA): TGTGCCAGCAGCCCCATCGCACTAGCGGGAAGTAACGAGCAGTACTTC. The V and J genes are TRBV3-1 and TRBJ2-7; 10 bases agree with TRBD2. The V segment lost 4 bases and the J segment 5 bases; nucleotides outside the gene matches: 11. Germline assignment: CDR1 LGHDT and CDR2 YNNKEL (reference sequence). The CDR3 loop spans 16 amino acids.

This clonotype was counted between two and nine times. V gene TRBV4-2 combines with J gene TRBJ2-3; unclear D gene. Germline CDR1 reads LGHNA; CDR2 reads YNFKEQ. Trimming cost V 0 bases and J 0 bases, with 4 bases left between them. There are 14 residues in the CDR3. The CDR3 bases are TGTGCCAGCAGCCAAGACGGGAGCACAGATACGCAGTATTTT. Its translation is CASSQDGSTDTQYF.

V usage is TRBV24-1 and J usage is TRBJ1-2; D is uncertain. The length of the CDR3 is 15 residues. CDR1 KGHDR and CDR2 SFDVKD come from the germline V gene. V was pared by 7 bases and J by 4 bases, with 18 bases between. CDR3 residues: CATSPGSGLGYGYTF. CDR3 nucleotides: TGTGCCACCAGCCCGGGGTCGGGATTGGGCTATGGCTACACCTTC.

The chain carries TRBV7-2 and TRBJ1-2; 8 bases agree with TRBD1. The CDR3 length is 15 residues. The ends lost 5 bases at V and 11 bases at J; junction bases unmatched: 16. Germline V gene sequence: CDR1 SGHTA, CDR2 FQGNSA. For the CDR3, the DNA is TGTGCCAGCAGCACCCGACAGGGGCCAGATCGGGGATACACCTTC. It codes for CASSTRQGPDRGYTF.

The rearrangement joins TRBV12-3 or TRBV12-4 to TRBJ1-1; D is undetermined. The CDR3 totals 13 residues. V dropped 4 bases and J dropped 5 bases, with 11 bases sitting between them. The CDR3: CASSWADWTEAFF. CDR3 DNA sequence: TGTGCCAGCAGTTGGGCAGATTGGACTGAAGCTTTCTTT.

This clonotype has more than one count but fewer than ten. V gene TRBV7-9 combines with J gene TRBJ2-5; TRBD1 matches 8 bases. The J segment lost 5 bases and the V segment lost 1 base, leaving 6 bases of the junction unmatched. The CDR3 is 15 amino acids. The germline CDR1 and CDR2 sequences are SEHNR and FQNEAQ (reference sequence). CDR3 coding DNA: TGTGCCAGCAGCTTAGTAATGACAGGGGTGGAGACCCAGTACTTC. The encoded protein is CASSLVMTGVETQYF.

This clonotype was observed a few times. The chain joins TRBV5-5 to TRBJ2-1; possibly TRBD2 for D (5 bases). The CDR3 sequence is 15 residues long. The V gene's germline CDR1 is SGHKS and CDR2 YYEKEE (reference sequence). The V gene lost 5 bases and the J gene lost 4 bases, with 16 bases spanning the gap. The CDR3 region is CASSSVGEMYNEQFF. DNA of the CDR3: TGTGCCAGCAGTTCGGTCGGGGAAATGTACAATGAGCAGTTCTTC.

The chain carries TRBV10-3 and TRBJ2-1; no clear D gene. The germline V gene encodes CDR1 ENHRY and CDR2 SYGVKD. The V and J ends lost 7 bases and 0 bases respectively, with 16 bases between them. CDR3 size: 16 residues. This chain's CDR3 is CAITLDHRSSYNEQFF. CDR3 DNA: TGTGCCATCACCCTTGACCATAGGAGCTCCTACAATGAGCAGTTCTTC.

The chain combines TRBV29-1 with TRBJ2-7; perhaps TRBD2 as D (6 bases). The CDR3 sequence is 15 residues long. Trimming took 0 bases from V and 0 from J, leaving 12 bases between them. Germline CDR1 SQVTM, CDR2 ANQGSEA. CDR3 in DNA: TGCAGCGTTGAAGATCGTGCGGGGCCCTCCTACGAGCAGTACTTC. Protein product: CSVEDRAGPSYEQYF.

The V gene is TRBV6-5, the J gene TRBJ1-3; D is ambiguous. From germline, CDR1 is MNHEY and CDR2 SVGAGI. CDR3 size: 11 residues. V was shortened by 4 bases and J by 9 bases, with 7 bases between the two germline ends. The CDR3: CASSSPGTIYF. The CDR3 nucleotides are TGTGCCAGCAGTTCTCCGGGCACCATATATTTT.

This clonotype was counted only a few times. The chain has TRBV6-5 and TRBJ1-1; D is perhaps TRBD1 (6 bases). Germline-derived CDR1 and CDR2 are MNHEY and SVGAGI. This CDR3 contains 17 residues. With 0 bases removed from V and 0 bases from J, the gap between germline ends came to 14 bases. DNA of the CDR3: TGTGCCAGCAGTTACTCGTTGCGAACAGGGATGAACACTGAAGCTTTCTTT. Its translation: CASSYSLRTGMNTEAFF.